Listed below are T cell receptor beta chains from one sample, sequenced in a study of T-cell memory formation after mild COVID-19. MiXCR was run by TCRdb on the 5' RACE reads, yielding one entry per CDR3 protein. The sample lists about 470,000 distinct CDR3 sequences, approximately 18% occurring once. The sample consisted of PBMCs or a T cell subset sorted from them (not recorded which). These TCRs come from an adult woman who had mild COVID-19 (a few samples of this study predate the infection). Cell type and time point are not known. Both conserved end residues are part of each CDR3. D genes are given only for firm matches. Clone size, where shown, is once, few, many, or a class for clones that have expanded.

clone size: few
D gene: -
V gene: TRBV6-5
J gene: TRBJ2-7
CDR3 DNA: TGTGCCAGCAGCCCAGGGCGAATGGCCTACGAGCAGTACTTC
CDR3 protein: CASSPGRMAYEQYF

clone size: -
D gene: -
V gene: TRBV10-3
J gene: TRBJ1-3
CDR3 DNA: TGTGCCATCAGTGATTTGGGAACGGCGGATTTT
CDR3 protein: CAISDLGTADF

clone size: -
D gene: TRBD1
V gene: TRBV9
J gene: TRBJ1-4
CDR3 DNA: TGTGCCAGCAGCGTCGACAGGGGGCTAGGTGAAAAACTGTTTTTT
CDR3 protein: CASSVDRGLGEKLFF

clone size: -
D gene: TRBD2
V gene: TRBV3-1
J gene: TRBJ2-1
CDR3 DNA: TGTGCCAGCAGCCAGAGGTTGGCGGGAGTGGAGCAGTTCTTC
CDR3 protein: CASSQRLAGVEQFF

clone size: few
D gene: -
V gene: TRBV20-1
J gene: TRBJ2-5
CDR3 DNA: TGCAGTGCTAGTACTAGCCTAGACCAAGAGACCCAGTACTTC
CDR3 protein: CSASTSLDQETQYF

clone size: -
D gene: TRBD1
V gene: TRBV23-1
J gene: TRBJ1-4
CDR3 DNA: TGCGCCAGCAGTCAACCACAGGGGAACGAGGAAAAACTGTTTTTT
CDR3 protein: CASSQPQGNEEKLFF

clone size: -
D gene: TRBD1
V gene: TRBV29-1
J gene: TRBJ1-5
CDR3 DNA: TGCAGCGTTGCGGACAGGAGCAATCAGCCCCAGCATTTT
CDR3 protein: CSVADRSNQPQHF

clone size: -
D gene: -
V gene: TRBV9
J gene: TRBJ2-3
CDR3 DNA: TGTGCCAGCAGCACCAGCCCGTGGGGGGGCAGGGATACGCAGTATTTT
CDR3 protein: CASSTSPWGGRDTQYF

clone size: many
D gene: -
V gene: TRBV18
J gene: TRBJ2-3
CDR3 DNA: TGTGCCAGCTCACCTATTCCAACAGGGCGAGATACGCAGTATTTT
CDR3 protein: CASSPIPTGRDTQYF

clone size: -
D gene: -
V gene: TRBV21-1
J gene: TRBJ2-1
CDR3 DNA: TGTGCCAGCAGCAAACGTTGCCGGGACAGGGGTAGGTCCTACAATGAGCAGTTCTTC
CDR3 protein: CASSKRCRDRGRSYNEQFF

clone size: -
D gene: -
V gene: TRBV2
J gene: TRBJ2-7
CDR3 DNA: TGTGCCAGCTGGGCGGGCGGCGCCTACGAGCAGTACTTC
CDR3 protein: CASWAGGAYEQYF

clone size: few
D gene: -
V gene: TRBV12-3/TRBV12-4
J gene: TRBJ2-6
CDR3 DNA: TGTGCCAGCAGTTTGCTGGGGCCTGGGGCCAACGTCCTGACTTTC
CDR3 protein: CASSLLGPGANVLTF

clone size: few
D gene: -
V gene: TRBV13
J gene: TRBJ2-3
CDR3 DNA: TGTGCCAGCAGCTCCCTTAGCGGCACAGATACGCAGTATTTT
CDR3 protein: CASSSLSGTDTQYF

clone size: -
D gene: TRBD2
V gene: TRBV6-2/TRBV6-3
J gene: TRBJ2-3
CDR3 DNA: TGTGCCAGCAGTTACTCGCGTTCGGCGGGAGGAGCAGATACGCAGTATTTT
CDR3 protein: CASSYSRSAGGADTQYF

clone size: few
D gene: -
V gene: TRBV28
J gene: TRBJ2-3
CDR3 DNA: TGTGCCAGCAGCTGGGACATCGATTTCTCGGATACGCAGTATTTT
CDR3 protein: CASSWDIDFSDTQYF

clone size: -
D gene: TRBD1
V gene: TRBV5-1
J gene: TRBJ2-3
CDR3 DNA: TGCGCCAGCAGCTTCCATGGACAGGGGACAGATACGCAGTATTTT
CDR3 protein: CASSFHGQGTDTQYF

clone size: -
D gene: TRBD1
V gene: TRBV7-6
J gene: TRBJ1-5
CDR3 DNA: TGTGCCAGCAGCTCCGGACAGGGAGGAAGCAATCAGCCCCAGCATTTT
CDR3 protein: CASSSGQGGSNQPQHF

clone size: -
D gene: TRBD1
V gene: TRBV6-5
J gene: TRBJ2-7
CDR3 DNA: TGTGCCAGCAGTTACTCTCGGGACAGCTCCTACGAGCAGTACTTC
CDR3 protein: CASSYSRDSSYEQYF

clone size: -
D gene: -
V gene: TRBV7-9
J gene: TRBJ2-7
CDR3 DNA: TGTGCCAGCAGTAGGGATGGGGGTACCTTAGAGCAGTACTTC
CDR3 protein: CASSRDGGTLEQYF

clone size: few
D gene: -
V gene: TRBV6-5
J gene: TRBJ1-2
CDR3 DNA: TGTGCCAGCAGTTTCAGTTATAAACCGTGGGAAGCTAACTATGGCTACACCTTC
CDR3 protein: CASSFSYKPWEANYGYTF

clone size: few
D gene: TRBD1
V gene: TRBV20-1
J gene: TRBJ1-5
CDR3 DNA: TGCAGTGCTTCTCGGGGGGGACAGAGCAATCAGCCCCAGCATTTT
CDR3 protein: CSASRGGQSNQPQHF

clone size: many
D gene: -
V gene: TRBV7-2
J gene: TRBJ2-7
CDR3 DNA: TGTGCCAGCAGCCATAGGCAGGACAACTCCTACGAGCAGTACTTC
CDR3 protein: CASSHRQDNSYEQYF

clone size: few
D gene: TRBD2
V gene: TRBV12-3/TRBV12-4
J gene: TRBJ2-7
CDR3 DNA: TGTGCCAGCAGTCCCCCGAGGCGGGGGGGGTCGGGAGTCTACGAGCAGTACTTC
CDR3 protein: CASSPPRRGGSGVYEQYF

clone size: few
D gene: -
V gene: TRBV9
J gene: TRBJ1-1
CDR3 DNA: TGTGCCAGCAGCGCTTTTTCCGGGACATCGACTGAAGCTTTCTTT
CDR3 protein: CASSAFSGTSTEAFF

clone size: few
D gene: TRBD1
V gene: TRBV12-3/TRBV12-4
J gene: TRBJ1-5
CDR3 DNA: TGTGCCAGCAGTTTAATAGGGACAGGGGGCGCCTTCTCTCAGCCCCAGCATTTT
CDR3 protein: CASSLIGTGGAFSQPQHF

clone size: -
D gene: -
V gene: TRBV12-5
J gene: TRBJ2-3
CDR3 DNA: TGTGCTAGTGGTTTGTTCCTGACAGGTAGTGGAGATACGCAGTATTTT
CDR3 protein: CASGLFLTGSGDTQYF

clone size: few
D gene: TRBD2
V gene: TRBV5-1
J gene: TRBJ2-3
CDR3 DNA: TGCGCCAGCAGCTTTGCAGCTGGCGGGGGGGCGGCAGATACGCAGTATTTT
CDR3 protein: CASSFAAGGGAADTQYF

clone size: few
D gene: TRBD2
V gene: TRBV5-1
J gene: TRBJ2-1
CDR3 DNA: TGCGCCAGCACCGGGACTAGCGGGAGGGCCGGGGAGCAGTTCTTC
CDR3 protein: CASTGTSGRAGEQFF

clone size: -
D gene: TRBD1
V gene: TRBV24-1
J gene: TRBJ2-5
CDR3 DNA: TGTGCCACCAGTGATCCTGGCGGGACAGGAGAGACCCAGTACTTC
CDR3 protein: CATSDPGGTGETQYF

clone size: -
D gene: -
V gene: TRBV7-8
J gene: TRBJ2-1
CDR3 DNA: TGTGCCAGCAGCCAGATACCGGGCCTCGGGGGTGAGCAGTTCTTC
CDR3 protein: CASSQIPGLGGEQFF

clone size: few
D gene: TRBD1
V gene: TRBV20-1
J gene: TRBJ1-1
CDR3 DNA: TGCAGTGCTAGTAGGGGGCGGATGAACACTGAAGCTTTCTTT
CDR3 protein: CSASRGRMNTEAFF

clone size: few
D gene: -
V gene: TRBV12-3/TRBV12-4
J gene: TRBJ2-5
CDR3 DNA: TGTGCCAGCAGCGGCCGGGGGCGGCAAGAGACCCAGTACTTC
CDR3 protein: CASSGRGRQETQYF

clone size: many
D gene: -
V gene: TRBV7-2
J gene: TRBJ2-1
CDR3 DNA: TGTGCCAGTCTCGTGGGGCGAGGGAACAATGAGCAGTTCTTC
CDR3 protein: CASLVGRGNNEQFF

clone size: -
D gene: -
V gene: TRBV7-6
J gene: TRBJ2-1
CDR3 DNA: TGTGCCAGCAGCTTAGAGCTTAACTACAATGAGCAGTTCTTC
CDR3 protein: CASSLELNYNEQFF

clone size: -
D gene: -
V gene: TRBV18
J gene: TRBJ2-7
CDR3 DNA: TGTGCCAGCTCACCCGGGAAGACCTACGAGCAGTACTTC
CDR3 protein: CASSPGKTYEQYF

clone size: few
D gene: -
V gene: TRBV29-1
J gene: TRBJ2-1
CDR3 DNA: TGCAGCGTTGAAGAACAACAACCTTCCGAGCAGTTCTTC
CDR3 protein: CSVEEQQPSEQFF

clone size: -
D gene: -
V gene: TRBV7-9
J gene: TRBJ2-7
CDR3 DNA: TGTGCCAGCAGCTTAGAAGCGGCATTTTACGAGCAGTACTTC
CDR3 protein: CASSLEAAFYEQYF

clone size: many
D gene: -
V gene: TRBV6-5
J gene: TRBJ2-5
CDR3 DNA: TGTGCCAGCAGTTACAATGAGGGGACCGGGCAAATGGAGACCCAGTACTTC
CDR3 protein: CASSYNEGTGQMETQYF

clone size: -
D gene: -
V gene: TRBV7-9
J gene: TRBJ1-1
CDR3 DNA: TGTGCCAGCAGCTTAGATCCGAGGGTGAGCACTGAAGCTTTCTTT
CDR3 protein: CASSLDPRVSTEAFF

clone size: -
D gene: TRBD2
V gene: TRBV5-4
J gene: TRBJ2-5
CDR3 DNA: TGTGCCAGCAGCTCGGGACTAGCGGGAGATGAGACCCAGTACTTC
CDR3 protein: CASSSGLAGDETQYF

clone size: -
D gene: TRBD1
V gene: TRBV24-1
J gene: TRBJ1-2
CDR3 DNA: TGTGCCACCAGGACAGGGTTATACTATGGCTACACCTTC
CDR3 protein: CATRTGLYYGYTF

clone size: few
D gene: -
V gene: TRBV6-1
J gene: TRBJ1-1
CDR3 DNA: TGTGCCATCGCCCCCTCCCTGGGGGACTGGAACACTGAAGCTTTCTTT
CDR3 protein: CAIAPSLGDWNTEAFF

clone size: few
D gene: -
V gene: TRBV9
J gene: TRBJ1-2
CDR3 DNA: TGTGCCAGCAGCGTAGACGAATCCGGGGATGGCTACACCTTC
CDR3 protein: CASSVDESGDGYTF

clone size: few
D gene: -
V gene: TRBV5-6
J gene: TRBJ1-1
CDR3 DNA: TGTGCCAGCAGCTCCCGGGGGGGGCTCGCTGAAGCTTTCTTT
CDR3 protein: CASSSRGGLAEAFF

clone size: -
D gene: -
V gene: TRBV19
J gene: TRBJ1-1
CDR3 DNA: TGTGCCAGTAGTATTGTCAGTAGCACTGAAGCTTTCTTT
CDR3 protein: CASSIVSSTEAFF

clone size: -
D gene: -
V gene: TRBV5-1
J gene: TRBJ1-4
CDR3 DNA: TGCGCCAGCAGCCACAGGGTGACTAATGAAAAACTGTTTTTT
CDR3 protein: CASSHRVTNEKLFF

clone size: few
D gene: -
V gene: TRBV6-1
J gene: TRBJ1-6
CDR3 DNA: TGTGCCAGCAGTGTCGAGCGGGTTTCCTACAGGGTTAATTCACCCCTCCACTTT
CDR3 protein: CASSVERVSYRVNSPLHF

clone size: few
D gene: -
V gene: TRBV25-1
J gene: TRBJ2-2
CDR3 DNA: TGTGCCAGCAGAAAAGGGGAAGGTCGGACCGGGGAGCTGTTTTTT
CDR3 protein: CASRKGEGRTGELFF

clone size: few
D gene: -
V gene: TRBV25-1
J gene: TRBJ2-2
CDR3 DNA: TGTGCCAGCACCCCGGGAACGGGGGAAGGGCACACCGGGGAGCTGTTTTTT
CDR3 protein: CASTPGTGEGHTGELFF

clone size: many
D gene: TRBD1
V gene: TRBV4-1
J gene: TRBJ2-3
CDR3 DNA: TGTGCCAGCAGTCCAGGGGGCGCGACAGATACGCAGTATTTT
CDR3 protein: CASSPGGATDTQYF

clone size: -
D gene: TRBD2
V gene: TRBV2
J gene: TRBJ2-1
CDR3 DNA: TGTGCCAGCGGAGGGCTAGCGGGGTACAATGAGCAGTTCTTC
CDR3 protein: CASGGLAGYNEQFF

clone size: -
D gene: -
V gene: TRBV28
J gene: TRBJ2-3
CDR3 DNA: TGTGTCAGCAGTTTCCGTCCCGAGGACCCCGTGACAGATACGCAGTATTTT
CDR3 protein: CVSSFRPEDPVTDTQYF

clone size: -
D gene: TRBD2
V gene: TRBV7-2
J gene: TRBJ2-3
CDR3 DNA: TGTGCCAGCAGCTTCGGGGGACTAGCGGGGCCACGCACAGATACGCAGTATTTT
CDR3 protein: CASSFGGLAGPRTDTQYF

clone size: -
D gene: -
V gene: TRBV7-8
J gene: TRBJ1-5
CDR3 DNA: TGTGCCAGCAGCTCCTATCCGGAAAATAGCAATCAGCCCCAGCATTTT
CDR3 protein: CASSSYPENSNQPQHF